This paragraph covers one T cell receptor beta chain sequence. Its target is not known. The sample is drawn from a study of a mutant IDH1 vaccine in newly diagnosed glioma. Time point meaning: week 23, last vaccination. All doses held 300 ug of mutant IDH1 20-mer peptide, with topical imiquimod. Assay used: immunoSEQ multiplex PCR; TCRdb lists only in-frame clones, some missing. Among about 86,000 clones listed, roughly 85% were seen once. The germline V gene encodes CDR1 MNHNY and CDR2 SVGAGI (reference sequence). This CDR3 is built from 15 residues. The ends lost 5 bases at V and 4 bases at J; junction bases unmatched: 5.

The input for sequencing was PBMCs, taken from a glioma patient whose treatment included an IDH1 peptide vaccine. The chain carries TRBV6-6 and TRBJ2-2; 9 nucleotides align to TRBD1. This sequence was found in a man aged 25 to 40 with glioma. Some clones in this sample may be carry-over from other donors' samples. CDR3 sequence reads: CASSTRDRVTGELFF. The CDR3 DNA reads TGTGCCAGCAGTACCCGGGACAGGGTCACCGGGGAGCTGTTTTTT.